This is a list of T cell receptor beta chains from one sample in a study of blood T cell repertoires in COVID-19. The data were produced by immunoSEQ multiplex PCR, yet TCRdb's version contains in-frame clones alone and is incomplete. The sample has 150,000 to 200,000 clones; 86% are singletons. The material sequenced was peripheral blood. The receptors derive from a woman over 75 in a cohort sampled during active or convalescent COVID-19. Each CDR3 is given with its conserved first and last residue. The D gene is left open where the match is weak. Only some rows state a clone size, as once, few, many or a class for expanded clones.

j_call,clone_size,d_call,v_call,cdr3_aa,cdr3_nt
TRBJ1-6,NA,TRBD1,TRBV2,CASSMTGAGNSPLHF,TGTGCCAGCAGCATGACAGGGGCCGGTAATTCACCCCTCCACTTT
TRBJ2-1,NA,NA,TRBV6-6,CASAATDNEQFF,TGTGCCAGCGCGGCAACCGACAATGAGCAGTTCTTC
TRBJ2-3,NA,TRBD2,TRBV28,CASSFSRFGGGGTDTQYF,TGTGCCAGCAGTTTCAGTCGGTTCGGCGGGGGGGGGACAGATACGCAGTATTTT
TRBJ2-7,NA,TRBD1,TRBV28,CASDRDRSYEQYF,TGTGCCAGCGATAGGGACAGGTCCTACGAGCAGTACTTC
TRBJ2-1,NA,TRBD2,TRBV11-3,CASSPRGTSPYNEQFF,TGTGCCAGCAGCCCTCGAGGGACTAGCCCCTACAATGAGCAGTTCTTC
TRBJ1-3,NA,NA,TRBV6-6,CASSYDPRGMGNTIYF,TGTGCCAGCAGTTACGACCCCAGGGGTATGGGAAACACCATATATTTT
TRBJ2-1,few,NA,TRBV6-2/TRBV6-3,CASSPVRNEQFF,TGTGCCAGCAGCCCCGTACGGAATGAGCAGTTCTTC
TRBJ1-5,NA,NA,TRBV24-1,CATSDSRVNQPQHF,TGTGCCACCAGTGATTCCAGGGTCAATCAGCCCCAGCATTTT
TRBJ1-5,NA,NA,TRBV6-5,CASIKSGGNQPQHF,TGTGCCAGCATAAAATCGGGGGGAAATCAGCCCCAGCATTTT
TRBJ2-7,NA,NA,TRBV5-1,CASSLGGGGPYEQYF,TGCGCCAGCAGCTTGGGGGGAGGTGGCCCCTACGAGCAGTACTTC
TRBJ2-3,NA,TRBD2,TRBV9,CASSGRGVNTQYF,TGTGCCAGCAGCGGCCGGGGGGTGAATACGCAGTATTTT
TRBJ2-7,once,TRBD2,TRBV7-2,CASSFTRLAGEQYF,TGTGCCAGCAGCTTCACCCGGCTAGCGGGCGAGCAGTACTTC
TRBJ1-2,NA,NA,TRBV13,CASSPSDRLKGYTF,TGTGCCAGCAGCCCCAGTGACAGACTTAAGGGCTACACCTTC
TRBJ2-7,NA,NA,TRBV28,CASSLDAETYEQYF,TGTGCCAGCAGTTTAGATGCAGAAACCTACGAGCAGTACTTC
TRBJ1-6,NA,NA,TRBV6-5,CASSLTENSPLHF,TGTGCCAGCAGCTTGACAGAAAATTCACCCCTCCACTTT
TRBJ1-5,few,NA,TRBV19,CASTERRQTVGNQPQHF,TGTGCCAGTACCGAGAGAAGACAGACCGTGGGCAATCAGCCCCAGCATTTT
TRBJ2-5,NA,TRBD2,TRBV6-1,CASSEPGGAGGKTQYF,TGTGCCAGCAGTGAGCCGGGTGGAGCGGGAGGGAAGACCCAGTACTTC
TRBJ2-2,NA,TRBD2,TRBV6-2/TRBV6-3,CASNPGTSGSPRELFF,TGTGCCAGCAACCCCGGGACTAGCGGGTCCCCCCGGGAGCTGTTTTTT
TRBJ1-2,NA,TRBD1,TRBV6-5,CASSDRGHYGYTF,TGTGCCAGCAGCGACAGGGGCCACTATGGCTACACCTTC
TRBJ2-2,NA,NA,TRBV7-9,CASSLRGIGTGELFF,TGTGCCAGCAGCCTCAGGGGTATCGGCACCGGGGAGCTGTTTTTT
TRBJ1-3,NA,NA,TRBV19,CASSDRGRSGNTIYF,TGTGCCAGTAGTGACAGAGGACGCTCTGGAAACACCATATATTTT
TRBJ1-4,NA,TRBD1,TRBV14,CASSQGDRGGEKLFF,TGTGCCAGCAGCCAGGGGGACAGGGGAGGTGAAAAACTGTTTTTT
TRBJ2-5,once,NA,TRBV5-1,CASSLGHRELKTQYF,TGCGCCAGCAGCTTGGGCCACAGGGAGCTAAAGACCCAGTACTTC
TRBJ1-5,NA,NA,TRBV5-5,CASSCGGPANRSNQPQHF,TGTGCCAGCAGCTGTGGGGGCCCCGCGAATCGTAGCAATCAGCCCCAGCATTTT
TRBJ2-3,NA,TRBD2,TRBV5-1,CASSLGVSGRDVDTQYF,TGCGCCAGCAGCCTCGGGGTTAGCGGGAGGGACGTTGATACGCAGTATTTT
TRBJ1-1,NA,TRBD1,TRBV19,CASHHRTGTGNTEAFF,TGTGCCAGTCACCATAGAACCGGGACAGGGAACACTGAAGCTTTCTTT
TRBJ2-7,NA,NA,TRBV3-1/TRBV3-2,CASSQVEGSPANF,TGTGCCAGCAGCCAAGTTGAGGGCTCCCCCGCGAACTTC
TRBJ2-3,NA,TRBD1,TRBV7-2,CASSASGTGGGTQYF,TGTGCCAGCAGCGCCTCCGGGACAGGGGGCGGTACGCAGTATTTT
TRBJ1-3,NA,TRBD1,TRBV2,CASTGQGTIGNTIYF,TGTGCCAGCACCGGACAGGGGACGATAGGAAACACCATATATTTT
TRBJ1-2,NA,TRBD1,TRBV4-3,CASSSRVEVAGGARVYGYTF,TGCGCCAGCAGCTCTCGAGTAGAGGTCGCAGGGGGCGCCAGGGTCTATGGCTACACCTTC
TRBJ1-6,NA,NA,TRBV11-2,CASSSQIGVSDSPLHF,TGTGCCAGCAGCTCCCAAATCGGGGTTTCGGATTCACCCCTCCACTTT
TRBJ1-3,few,NA,TRBV2,CASNEQGSSGNTIYF,TGTGCCAGCAACGAACAGGGTTCCTCTGGAAACACCATATATTTT
TRBJ1-2,once,NA,TRBV11-2,CASSLWAWRGYTF,TGTGCCAGCAGCTTATGGGCCTGGCGTGGCTACACCTTC
TRBJ2-3,NA,NA,TRBV24-1,CATSDQQVWGSDTQYF,TGTGCCACCAGTGACCAACAGGTCTGGGGTTCAGATACGCAGTATTTT
TRBJ1-1,NA,NA,TRBV5-1,CASSLDGGAEAFF,TGCGCCAGCAGCTTGGATGGGGGGGCTGAAGCTTTCTTT
TRBJ1-6,NA,NA,TRBV27,CASSSWDTRLSPLHF,TGTGCCAGCAGTTCGTGGGACACCAGATTGTCACCCCTCCACTTT
TRBJ1-4,NA,TRBD1,TRBV28,CASSYIGQGAGEKLFF,TGTGCCAGCAGTTACATAGGACAGGGGGCTGGGGAAAAACTGTTTTTT
TRBJ1-2,NA,TRBD1,TRBV9,CASSVGQGGVGGYTF,TGTGCCAGCAGCGTAGGGCAGGGGGGAGTCGGTGGCTACACCTTC
TRBJ1-2,NA,NA,TRBV28,CASSFREGYTF,TGTGCCAGCAGTTTCCGGGAGGGCTACACCTTC
TRBJ1-2,NA,TRBD1,TRBV27,CASRFTGTGDYGYTF,TGTGCCAGCAGGTTTACAGGGACAGGGGACTATGGCTACACCTTC
TRBJ2-2,NA,NA,TRBV9,CASMPRGSGTGELFF,TGTGCCAGCATGCCCCGTGGTAGCGGCACCGGGGAGCTGTTTTTT
TRBJ2-5,NA,NA,TRBV13,CASSRYEETQYF,TGTGCCAGCAGCCGCTACGAAGAGACCCAGTACTTC
TRBJ2-1,NA,TRBD2,TRBV11-2,CASRRLAGGQNEQFF,TGTGCCAGCAGGCGACTAGCGGGAGGGCAAAATGAGCAGTTCTTC
TRBJ1-6,NA,TRBD1,TRBV6-5,CASSRGQVNSPLHF,TGTGCCAGCAGTCGGGGACAGGTTAATTCACCCCTCCACTTT
TRBJ2-7,NA,TRBD2,TRBV15,CATSAGGNSYEQYF,TGTGCCACCAGCGCGGGGGGTAACTCCTACGAGCAGTACTTC
TRBJ2-1,NA,NA,TRBV11-2,CASSSLWAKNEQFF,TGTGCCAGCAGCTCGTTATGGGCCAAGAATGAGCAGTTCTTC
TRBJ2-3,NA,TRBD2,TRBV24-1,CATSDWTSGNTDTQYF,TGTGCCACCAGTGATTGGACTAGCGGAAACACAGATACGCAGTATTTT
TRBJ1-2,NA,TRBD1,TRBV28,CASSRVRDRGQGYTF,TGTGCCAGCAGTCGTGTCAGGGACAGGGGGCAAGGCTACACCTTC
TRBJ2-7,NA,TRBD1,TRBV28,CASSSLRQGRYYEQYF,TGTGCCAGCAGTTCCCTACGACAGGGAAGGTACTACGAGCAGTACTTC
TRBJ2-7,NA,TRBD1,TRBV7-9,CASSLGTGVPVRSSF,TGTGCCAGCAGCTTAGGGACAGGGGTCCCCGTCAGATCCAGCTTC
TRBJ1-1,NA,NA,TRBV5-4,CASSPLLSTENTEAFF,TGTGCCAGCAGCCCCCTTCTTTCGACAGAGAACACTGAAGCTTTCTTT
TRBJ2-1,NA,NA,TRBV7-8,CATSHRDSSYNEQFF,TGTGCCACATCCCACCGGGACTCCTCCTACAATGAGCAGTTCTTC
TRBJ1-6,NA,NA,TRBV11-2,CASSLGGQGRSPLHF,TGTGCCAGCAGCTTAGGGGGCCAGGGAAGGTCACCCCTCCACTTT
TRBJ1-1,NA,NA,TRBV5-1,CASSQQGNTEAFF,TGCGCCAGCAGCCAACAGGGTAACACTGAAGCTTTCTTT
TRBJ1-1,NA,NA,TRBV24-1,CATRGGRGTEAFF,TGTGCCACCAGGGGCGGAAGGGGCACTGAAGCTTTCTTT
TRBJ2-5,NA,NA,TRBV18,CASSPGSTVQETQYF,TGTGCCAGCTCACCAGGCAGTACAGTCCAAGAGACCCAGTACTTC
TRBJ2-7,NA,NA,TRBV3-1/TRBV3-2,CASSLVLGGSGEQYF,TGTGCCAGCAGCCTTGTTCTCGGGGGATCGGGGGAGCAGTACTTC
TRBJ1-1,NA,NA,TRBV6-5,CANAGDTEAFF,TGTGCCAACGCCGGTGACACTGAAGCTTTCTTT
TRBJ2-7,NA,TRBD2,TRBV27,CASGTSGGAHEQYF,TGTGCCAGCGGTACTAGCGGGGGTGCCCACGAGCAGTACTTC
TRBJ1-3,NA,NA,TRBV30,CAWKEAWGGGNTIYF,TGTGCCTGGAAAGAGGCTTGGGGGGGAGGAAACACCATATATTTT